The 3 T cell receptor beta chains below were found in one sample sequenced in a study of T cell responses to AZD1222 COVID-19 vaccine. Only in-frame clones appear in the TCRdb table, and some are missing; sequencing was by immunoSEQ multiplex PCR. The table lists approximately 110,000 clones, around 90% of them singletons. Sequencing was performed on peripheral blood, taken on day 0 of AZD1222 vaccination. The receptor set was obtained from an adult in good health.

CDR3 protein: CASSPRRDRENTQYF. DNA of the CDR3: TGTGCCAGCAGCCCCCGCCGGGACAGGGAAAATACGCAGTATTTT. This chain links TRBV7-2 with TRBJ2-3; 9 bases agree with TRBD1. V shed 5 bases, J shed 7 bases, and the junction held 10 bases outside the gene matches. The germline gives CDR1 SGHTA, CDR2 FQGNSA. The CDR3 has 15 residues.

The rearrangement joins TRBV11-2 to TRBJ1-4; no clear D. The V end was cut by 0 bases, the J end by 2 bases, with 10 bases between. CDR3 length: 16 amino acids. Germline CDR1 SGHAT, CDR2 FQNNGV. The CDR3 spells CASSLEAGGTNEKLFF. As DNA, the CDR3 is TGTGCCAGCAGCTTAGAAGCCGGAGGGACTAATGAAAAACTGTTTTTT.

The chain combines TRBV2 with TRBJ1-6, with D uncertain. Germline loops: CDR1 SNHLY, CDR2 FYNNEI. The CDR3 is 12 amino acids. V shed 4 bases and J shed 6 bases, with 4 bases lying between them. CDR3 loop: CASSVSNSPLHF. CDR3 nucleotides: TGTGCCAGCAGTGTTAGTAATTCACCCCTCCACTTT.